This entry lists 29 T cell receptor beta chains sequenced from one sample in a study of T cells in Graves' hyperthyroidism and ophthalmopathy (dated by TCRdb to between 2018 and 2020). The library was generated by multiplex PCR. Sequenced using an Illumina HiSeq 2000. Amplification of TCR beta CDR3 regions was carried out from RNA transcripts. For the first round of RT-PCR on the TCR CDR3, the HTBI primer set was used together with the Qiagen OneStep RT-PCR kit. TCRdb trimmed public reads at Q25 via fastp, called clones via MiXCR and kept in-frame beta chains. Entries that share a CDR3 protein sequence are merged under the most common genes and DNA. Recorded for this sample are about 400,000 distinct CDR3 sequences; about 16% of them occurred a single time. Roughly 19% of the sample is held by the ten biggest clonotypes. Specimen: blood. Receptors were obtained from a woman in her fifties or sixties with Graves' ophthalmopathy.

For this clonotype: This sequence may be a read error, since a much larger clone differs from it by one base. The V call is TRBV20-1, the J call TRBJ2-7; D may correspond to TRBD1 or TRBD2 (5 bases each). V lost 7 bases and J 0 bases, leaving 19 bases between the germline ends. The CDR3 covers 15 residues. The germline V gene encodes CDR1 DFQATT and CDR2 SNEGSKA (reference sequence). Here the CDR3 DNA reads TGCAGTGTCAGAGACGGGGCTAGCCCCTCCTACGAGCAGTACTTC. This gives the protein CSVRDGASPSYEQYF.

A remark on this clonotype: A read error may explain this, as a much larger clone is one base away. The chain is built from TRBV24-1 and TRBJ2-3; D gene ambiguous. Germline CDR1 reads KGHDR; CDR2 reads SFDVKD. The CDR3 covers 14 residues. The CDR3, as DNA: TGTGCCACAACAGACACGTCTGCCACAGATACGCGGTATTTT. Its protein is CATTDTSATDTRYF.

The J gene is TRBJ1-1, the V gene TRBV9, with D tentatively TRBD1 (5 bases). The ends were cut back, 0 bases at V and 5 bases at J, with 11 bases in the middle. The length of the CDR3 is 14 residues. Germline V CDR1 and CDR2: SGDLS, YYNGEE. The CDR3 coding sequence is TGTGCCAGCAGCGTAGACCAGGGAAGAACTGAAGCTTTCTTT. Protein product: CASSVDQGRTEAFF.

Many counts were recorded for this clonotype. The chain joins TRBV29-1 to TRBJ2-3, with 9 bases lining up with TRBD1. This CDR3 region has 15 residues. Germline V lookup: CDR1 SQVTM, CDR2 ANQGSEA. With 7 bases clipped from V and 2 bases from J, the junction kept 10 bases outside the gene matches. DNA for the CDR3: TGCAGCGCTACAATCGGACAGGGGATCACAGATACGCAGTATTTT. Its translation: CSATIGQGITDTQYF.

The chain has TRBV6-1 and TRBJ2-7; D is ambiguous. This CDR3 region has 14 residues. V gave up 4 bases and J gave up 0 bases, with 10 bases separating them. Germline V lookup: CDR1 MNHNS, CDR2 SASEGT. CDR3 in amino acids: CASSGRLPSYEQYF. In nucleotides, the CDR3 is TGTGCCAGCAGTGGACGGCTGCCCTCCTACGAGCAGTACTTC.

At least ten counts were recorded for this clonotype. Here the CDR3 reads CASSVGAGANVLTF. The CDR3 region has the DNA TGTGCCAGCAGCGTTGGGGCTGGGGCCAACGTCCTGACTTTC. The chain joins TRBV7-3 to TRBJ2-6; D not certain. Trimming stripped 5 bases from V and 2 bases from J, with 7 bases between. The CDR3 length is 14 residues. Germline loops: CDR1 SGHTA, CDR2 FQGTGA.

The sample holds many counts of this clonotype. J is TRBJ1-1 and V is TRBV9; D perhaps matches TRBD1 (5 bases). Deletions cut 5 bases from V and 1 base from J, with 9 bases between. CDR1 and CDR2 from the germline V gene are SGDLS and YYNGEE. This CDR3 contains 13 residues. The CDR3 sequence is CASSVDRNTEAFF. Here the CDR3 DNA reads TGTGCCAGCAGTGTTGACAGGAACACTGAAGCTTTCTTT.

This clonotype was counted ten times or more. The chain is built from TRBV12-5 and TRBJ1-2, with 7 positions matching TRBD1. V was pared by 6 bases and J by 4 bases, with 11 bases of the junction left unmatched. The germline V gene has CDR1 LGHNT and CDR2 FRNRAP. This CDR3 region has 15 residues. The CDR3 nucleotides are TGTGCTAGTGGAAAAGAGGGGGCGCCTCTCTATGGCTACACCTTC. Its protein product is CASGKEGAPLYGYTF.

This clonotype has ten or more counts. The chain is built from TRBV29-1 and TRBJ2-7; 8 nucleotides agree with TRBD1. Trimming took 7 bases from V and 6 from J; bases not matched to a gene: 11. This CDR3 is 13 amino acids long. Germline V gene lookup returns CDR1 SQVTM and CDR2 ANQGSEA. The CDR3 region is CSGADRDNLEQYF. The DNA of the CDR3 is TGCAGCGGGGCGGACAGGGACAATCTCGAGCAGTACTTC.

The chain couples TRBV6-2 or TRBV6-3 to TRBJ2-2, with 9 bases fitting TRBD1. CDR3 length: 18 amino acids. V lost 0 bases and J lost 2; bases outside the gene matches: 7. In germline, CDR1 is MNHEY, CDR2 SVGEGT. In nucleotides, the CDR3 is TGTGCCAGCAGTTACTCGAGTCTGACAGGGGGAAACACCGGGGAGCTGTTTTTT. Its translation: CASSYSSLTGGNTGELFF.

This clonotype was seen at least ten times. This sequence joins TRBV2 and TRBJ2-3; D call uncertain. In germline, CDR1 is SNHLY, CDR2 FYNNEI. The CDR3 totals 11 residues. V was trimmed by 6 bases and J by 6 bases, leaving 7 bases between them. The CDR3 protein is CASRVQDTQYF. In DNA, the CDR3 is TGTGCCAGCAGAGTCCAGGATACGCAGTATTTT.

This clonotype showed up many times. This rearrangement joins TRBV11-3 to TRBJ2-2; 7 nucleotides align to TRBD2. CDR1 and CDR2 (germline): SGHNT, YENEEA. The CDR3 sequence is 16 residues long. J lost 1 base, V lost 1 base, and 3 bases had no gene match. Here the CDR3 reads CASSLARGENTGELFF. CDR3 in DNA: TGTGCCAGCAGCTTAGCTCGGGGGGAGAACACCGGGGAGCTGTTTTTT.

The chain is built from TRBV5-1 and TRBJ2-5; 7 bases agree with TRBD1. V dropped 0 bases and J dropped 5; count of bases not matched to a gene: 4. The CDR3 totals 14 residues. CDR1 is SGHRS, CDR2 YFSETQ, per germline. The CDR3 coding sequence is TGCGCCAGCAGCTTGGTTGGCAGGGGGGAGACCCAGTACTTC. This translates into CASSLVGRGETQYF.

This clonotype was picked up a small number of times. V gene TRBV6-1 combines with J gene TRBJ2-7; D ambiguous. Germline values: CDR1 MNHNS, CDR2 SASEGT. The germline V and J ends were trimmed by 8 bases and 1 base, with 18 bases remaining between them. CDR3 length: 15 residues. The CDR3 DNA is TGTGCCAGCTATAAAGCCCCTGTCCCGTCCTACGAGCAGTACTTC. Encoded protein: CASYKAPVPSYEQYF.

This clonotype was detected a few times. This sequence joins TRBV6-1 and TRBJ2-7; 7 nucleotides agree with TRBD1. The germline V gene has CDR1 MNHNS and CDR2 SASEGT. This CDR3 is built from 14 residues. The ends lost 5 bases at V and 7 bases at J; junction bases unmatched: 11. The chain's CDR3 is CASSLTRQGHEQYF. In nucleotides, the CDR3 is TGTGCCAGCAGTCTTACGCGACAGGGTCATGAGCAGTACTTC.

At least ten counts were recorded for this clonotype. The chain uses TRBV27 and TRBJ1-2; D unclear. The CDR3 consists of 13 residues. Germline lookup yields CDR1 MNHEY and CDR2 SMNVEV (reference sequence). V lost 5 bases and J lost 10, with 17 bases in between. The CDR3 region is CASSGGPSGNYTF. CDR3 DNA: TGTGCCAGCAGTGGCGGCCCGAGCGGCAACTACACCTTC.

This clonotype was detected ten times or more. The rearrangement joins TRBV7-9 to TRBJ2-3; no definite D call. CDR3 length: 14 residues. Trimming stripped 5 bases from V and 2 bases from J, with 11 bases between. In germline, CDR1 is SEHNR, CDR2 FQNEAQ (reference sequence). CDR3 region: CASSRTASTDTQYF. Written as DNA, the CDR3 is TGTGCCAGCAGCCGCACAGCCTCCACAGATACGCAGTATTTT.

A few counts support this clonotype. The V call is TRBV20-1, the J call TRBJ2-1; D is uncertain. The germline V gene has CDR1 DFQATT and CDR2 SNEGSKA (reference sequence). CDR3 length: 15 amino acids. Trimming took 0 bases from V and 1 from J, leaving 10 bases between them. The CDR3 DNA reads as TGCAGTGCTAGAGACCCCCCCCCGTCCTACAATGAGCAGTTCTTC. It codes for CSARDPPPSYNEQFF.

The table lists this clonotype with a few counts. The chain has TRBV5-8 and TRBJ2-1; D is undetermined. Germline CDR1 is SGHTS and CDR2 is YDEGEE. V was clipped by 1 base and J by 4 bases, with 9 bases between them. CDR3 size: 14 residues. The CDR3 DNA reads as TGTGCCAGCAGCTTGCAGGATTCTTACAATGAGCAGTTCTTC. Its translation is CASSLQDSYNEQFF. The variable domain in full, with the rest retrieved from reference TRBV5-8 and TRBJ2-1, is EAGVTQSPTHLIKTRGQQATLRCSPISGHTSVYWYQQALGLGLQFLLWYDEGEERNRGNFPPRFSGRQFPNYSSELNVNALELEDSALYLCASSLQDSYNEQFFGPGTRLTVL.

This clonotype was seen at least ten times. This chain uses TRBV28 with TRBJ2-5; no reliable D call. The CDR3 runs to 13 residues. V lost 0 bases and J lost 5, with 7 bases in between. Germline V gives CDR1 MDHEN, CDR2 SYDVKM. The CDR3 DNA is TGTGCCAGCAGTTTATGGCCGGTGGAGACCCAGTACTTC. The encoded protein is CASSLWPVETQYF.

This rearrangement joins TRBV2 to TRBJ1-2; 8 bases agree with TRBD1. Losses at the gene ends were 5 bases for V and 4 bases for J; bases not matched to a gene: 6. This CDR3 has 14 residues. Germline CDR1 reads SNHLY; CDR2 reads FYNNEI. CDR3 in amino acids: CASSTSGGSYGYTF. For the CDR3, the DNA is TGTGCCAGCAGTACTTCAGGGGGCTCCTATGGCTACACCTTC.

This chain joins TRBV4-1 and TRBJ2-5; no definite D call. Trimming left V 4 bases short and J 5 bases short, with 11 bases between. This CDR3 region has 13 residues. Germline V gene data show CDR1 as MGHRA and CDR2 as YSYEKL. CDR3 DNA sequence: TGCGCCAGCAGCCGCGCTGTGGGGGAGACCCAGTACTTC. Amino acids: CASSRAVGETQYF.

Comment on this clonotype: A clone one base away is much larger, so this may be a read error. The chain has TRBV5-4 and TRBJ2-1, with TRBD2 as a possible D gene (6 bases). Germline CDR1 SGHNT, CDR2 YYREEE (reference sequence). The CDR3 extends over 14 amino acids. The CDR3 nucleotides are TGTGCCAGCAGCTTCGGGGGAGCGTTAAATGAGCGGTTCTTC. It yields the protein CASSFGGALNERFF. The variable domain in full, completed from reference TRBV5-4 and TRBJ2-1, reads ETGVTQSPTHLIKTRGQQVTLRCSSQSGHNTVSWYQQALGQGPQFIFQYYREEENGRGNFPPRFSGLQFPNYSSELNVNALELDDSALYLCASSFGGALNERFFGPGTRLTVL.

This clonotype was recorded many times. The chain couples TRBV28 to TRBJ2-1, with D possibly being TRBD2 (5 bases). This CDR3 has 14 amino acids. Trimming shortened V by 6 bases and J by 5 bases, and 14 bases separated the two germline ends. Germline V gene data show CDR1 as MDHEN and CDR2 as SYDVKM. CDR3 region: CASSSGNTDNEQFF. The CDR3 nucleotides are TGTGCCAGCAGCTCCGGGAACACAGACAATGAGCAGTTCTTC. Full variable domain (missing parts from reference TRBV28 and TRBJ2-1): DVKVTQSSRYLVKRTGEKVFLECVQDMDHENMFWYRQDPGLGLRLIYFSYDVKMKEKGDIPEGYSVSREKKERFSLILESASTNQTSMYLCASSSGNTDNEQFFGPGTRLTVL.

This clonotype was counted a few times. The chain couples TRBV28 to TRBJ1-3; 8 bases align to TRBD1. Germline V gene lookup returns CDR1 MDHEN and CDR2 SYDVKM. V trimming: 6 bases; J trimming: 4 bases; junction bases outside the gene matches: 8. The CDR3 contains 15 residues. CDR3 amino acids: CASRRQGASGNTIYF. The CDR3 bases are TGTGCCAGCAGACGTCAGGGGGCGTCCGGAAACACCATATATTTT.

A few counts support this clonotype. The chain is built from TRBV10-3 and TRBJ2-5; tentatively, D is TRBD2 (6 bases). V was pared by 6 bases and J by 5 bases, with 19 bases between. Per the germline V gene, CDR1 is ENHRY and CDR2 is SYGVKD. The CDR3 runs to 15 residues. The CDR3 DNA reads TGTGCCATCAGGCAGGACGGCCGCAGCGGGGAGACCCAGTACTTC. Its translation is CAIRQDGRSGETQYF.

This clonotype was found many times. CDR3 amino acids: CSARDYGTGTEQYF. CDR3 DNA: TGCAGTGCTAGAGATTATGGGACAGGGACCGAGCAGTACTTC. V gene TRBV20-1 combines with J gene TRBJ2-7; TRBD1 aligns across 9 bases. CDR1 and CDR2 (germline): DFQATT, SNEGSKA (reference sequence). The CDR3 is made up of 14 amino acids. V lost 0 bases, J lost 6 bases, and 6 bases stayed unmatched.

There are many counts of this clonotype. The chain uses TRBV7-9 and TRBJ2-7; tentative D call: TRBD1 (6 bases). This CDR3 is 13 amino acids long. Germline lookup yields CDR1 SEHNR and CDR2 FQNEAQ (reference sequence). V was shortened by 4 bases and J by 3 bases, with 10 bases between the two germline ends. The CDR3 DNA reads TGTGCCAGCAGCTCGGGACATAACTACGAGCAGTACTTC. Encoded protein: CASSSGHNYEQYF. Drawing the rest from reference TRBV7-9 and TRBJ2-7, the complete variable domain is DTGVSQNPRHKITKRGQNVTFRCDPISEHNRLYWYRQTLGQGPEFLTYFQNEAQLEKSRLLSDRFSAERPKGSFSTLEIQRTEQGDSAMYLCASSSGHNYEQYFGPGTRLTVT.

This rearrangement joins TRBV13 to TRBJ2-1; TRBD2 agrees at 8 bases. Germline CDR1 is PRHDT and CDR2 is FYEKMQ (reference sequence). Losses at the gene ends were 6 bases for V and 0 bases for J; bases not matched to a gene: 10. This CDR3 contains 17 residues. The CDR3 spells CASSRGGSQSSYNEQFF. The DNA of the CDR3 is TGTGCCAGCAGTCGGGGGGGCAGCCAAAGCTCCTACAATGAGCAGTTCTTC.